This T cell receptor (beta chain) was sequenced in a study of OX40 agonist ivuxolimab in advanced cancers. Study outcomes and limitations: With doses of 0.1 to 3.0 mg/kg, CD4+ and CD8+ blood T cells had undergone clonal expansion by week 6.

TCRdb's table, derived via immunoSEQ multiplex PCR, lists solely in-frame clones and lacks some. The sample has approximately 24,000 clones; approximately 89% are singletons. Note on this clone: Its specificity is not known.

If patients had autoimmune disease history or systemic immunosuppression, they were excluded. Sampled blood was obtained at baseline, cycle 4 day 1, and cycle 7 day 1. The V end lost 3 bases, the J end lost 4 bases, and 13 bases lay between the germline ends. Germline V gene lookup returns CDR1 SGHNT and CDR2 YYREEE (reference sequence). The CDR3 consists of 14 residues. The sample here was CD4+ or CD8+ T cells sorted from blood, taken in a trial of the OX40 agonist ivuxolimab. This rearrangement joins TRBV5-4 to TRBJ1-2; D not certain. The TCR was taken from an adult with an advanced solid tumor such as melanoma, head and neck, liver or kidney cancer. The CDR3 bases are TGTGCCAGCAGCTACCGTGGGCAGTCCTATGGCTACACCTTC. Amino acids: CASSYRGQSYGYTF.